These 28 T cell receptor delta chains originate from one sample sequenced in a study of gamma-delta T cells after stem cell transplantation. TCRdb reprocessed the RT-PCR reads through CATT. Among some 2,900 delta-chain clones, 1.5% to 2% were seen once, and the ten largest hold around 44%. Material: gamma-delta T cells. These receptors originate from a human donor. It is not recorded whose cells these are; they may come from a transplant donor.

By share of the sample, this clone is medium-sized. This chain connects TRDV2 to TRDJ1; D remains ambiguous. The CDR3 runs 14 residues. Trimming took 1 base from V and 0 from J, leaving 8 bases between them. Looked up from germline, CDR1 is GEAIGNYY and CDR2 is EKD. CDR3 nucleotides: TGTGCCTGTGACACGGTGGACCACACCGATAAACTCATCTTT. This codes for CACDTVDHTDKLIF.

In its sample, this clone is medium-sized. The J gene is TRDJ1, the V gene TRDV2; D might be TRDD3 (6 bases). Germline V gives CDR1 GEAIGNYY, CDR2 EKD. V lost 0 bases to trimming and J lost 1 base, with 11 bases between them. The CDR3 length is 15 residues. CDR3 loop: CACDTVGAVTDKLIF. CDR3 nucleotide sequence: TGTGCCTGTGACACCGTGGGGGCCGTCACCGATAAACTCATCTTT.

This clone is deemed large (0.1 to 1%). CDR3 region: CACDTLTGGTDKLIF. CDR3 nucleotide sequence: TGTGCCTGTGACACGCTTACTGGGGGCACCGATAAACTCATCTTT. The chain has TRDV2 and TRDJ1, with TRDD3 matching 8 bases. Per the germline V gene, CDR1 is GEAIGNYY and CDR2 is EKD. This CDR3 has 15 residues. V lost 1 base, J lost 1 base, and 4 bases stayed unmatched.

This clone was detected only a few times. The TCRdb protein comes from a much larger clone and disagrees with this DNA's translation at residue 9, likely due to a read error; the protein given here is derived from the DNA. CDR3 region: CACDTVVLVPQRTDKLIF. The CDR3 nucleotides are TGTGCCTGTGACACGGTCGTACTGGTGCCCCAGCGAACCGATAAACTCATCTTT. This chain joins TRDV2 and TRDJ1; D may be TRDD3 (5 bases). Trimming pared 1 base from V and 2 bases from J, leaving 22 bases between. The germline gives CDR1 GEAIGNYY, CDR2 EKD. This CDR3 is built from 18 residues.

This clone is labeled as large. Other DNA sequences from this sample encode an identical CDR3 as well. This chain joins TRDV2 and TRDJ1; D unresolved. V was pared by 3 bases and J by 1 base, with 11 bases between. This CDR3 region has 14 residues. Germline loops: CDR1 GEAIGNYY, CDR2 EKD. In nucleotides, the CDR3 is TGTGCCTGTGACCGACTACGTCCCACCGATAAACTCATCTTT. Its translation is CACDRLRPTDKLIF.

Worth noting for this clone: This likely stems from a read error, as it lies one base from a far larger clone. Other DNA sequences from this sample encode an identical CDR3 as well. The chain employs TRDV2 and TRDJ1; 9 nucleotides agree with TRDD3. CDR1 is GEAIGNYY and CDR2 is EKD in the germline V gene. The CDR3 sequence is 14 residues long. Trimming at V came to 1 base and at J to 7 bases, leaving 6 bases not matched to a gene. The CDR3, as DNA: TGTGCCTGTGACACTTTACTGGGGGACCTTAAACTCATCTTT. This encodes CACDTLLGDLKLIF.

The rearrangement links TRDV2 to TRDJ1, with 7 bases aligning to TRDD3. V lost 4 bases, J lost 8 bases, and 24 bases stayed unmatched. Per germline, CDR1 GEAIGNYY and CDR2 EKD. CDR3 length: 18 residues. The CDR3 DNA follows: TGTGCCTGTGATGGGATGGAGGGCTGGGGGCTACCTAGCCAGAAACTCATCTTT. Translation: CACDGMEGWGLPSQKLIF.

In regard to this clone: This may stem from a read error, because a much larger clone lies one nucleotide away. The rearrangement joins TRDV1 to TRDJ1; TRDD3 aligns across 10 bases. The CDR3 extends over 21 amino acids. Per the germline V gene, CDR1 is TSWWSYY and CDR2 is QGS. V shed 0 bases, J shed 3 bases, and the junction held 19 bases outside the gene matches. This CDR3 reads CALGELVLSWGIKLYADKLIF. The CDR3 DNA follows: TGTGCTCTTGGGGAACTAGTCCTCAGCTGGGGGATAAAGCTGTACGCCGATAAACTCATCTTT.

The V and J genes are TRDV2 and TRDJ1, with 12 bases matching TRDD3. This CDR3 is 15 amino acids long. Germline CDR1 reads GEAIGNYY; CDR2 reads EKD. V was pared by 2 bases and J by 2 bases, with 2 bases of the junction left unmatched. The CDR3 loop is CACDILGDTTDKLIF. The CDR3 DNA follows: TGTGCCTGTGACATACTGGGGGATACAACCGATAAACTCATCTTT.

A remark on this clone: Given a much more abundant clone one base away, this may be a read error. This sequence joins TRDV1 and TRDJ1, with D possibly being TRDD2 or TRDD3 (7 bases each). The V gene lost 5 bases and the J gene lost 0 bases, with 40 bases spanning the gap. The CDR3 runs to 24 residues. Germline loops: CDR1 TSWWSYY, CDR2 QGS. The CDR3 DNA reads as TGTGCTCTTGGGTGGAACGGATGGCCTTTTCCTACTCTGGCGGATACGGGGGACACCGATAAACTCATCTTT. Translating gives CALGWNGWPFPTLADTGDTDKLIF.

This clone showed up just a few times. This DNA translates differently at residue 5 from the TCRdb protein, which is that of a much larger clone; a read error is likely, and the protein shown is the DNA's own translation. In DNA form, the CDR3 reads TGTGCCTGTGACGCGTCCGGCTTGGGGGGGAGAACCGACGATAAACTCATCTTT. It specifies CACDASGLGGRTDDKLIF. The rearrangement links TRDV2 to TRDJ1, with D possibly TRDD3 on 6 matching bases. CDR1 and CDR2 (germline): GEAIGNYY, EKD. The germline V and J ends were trimmed by 3 bases and 4 bases, with 26 bases remaining between them. This CDR3 spans 18 amino acids.

This clone was found a few times. Possible read error: a much larger clone is one base away. The sample holds other DNA sequences that translate to the same CDR3. This rearrangement joins TRDV2 to TRDJ1; 7 positions match TRDD3. Germline V gene data show CDR1 as GEAIGNYY and CDR2 as EKD. This CDR3 spans 18 amino acids. The CDR3 nucleotides read TGTGCCTGTGATCCCCTCGCAGGGGGATCTCGGAGCACCGATAAGCTCATCTTT. Translated, it gives CACDPLAGGSRSTDKLIF.

Relative to its sample, this clone is medium-sized. The chain couples TRDV2 to TRDJ1, with D hard to call. CDR3 length equals 14 residues. V was clipped by 1 base and J by 2 bases, with 10 bases between them. Germline CDR1 is GEAIGNYY and CDR2 is EKD. The CDR3 protein is CACDTVSTTDKLIF. The CDR3 nucleotides read TGTGCCTGTGACACTGTCTCCACGACCGATAAACTCATCTTT.

Only a few counts were recorded for this clone. This chain uses TRDV3 with TRDJ3; 8 bases match TRDD3. This CDR3 is 17 amino acids long. V was pared by 2 bases and J by 3 bases, with 9 bases of the junction left unmatched. Germline V gives CDR1 TVYSNPD, CDR2 GDNSRS (reference sequence). CDR3 nucleotide sequence: TGTGCCTTTTGGGCGGGGATACAGGACTGGGACACCCGACAGATGTTTTTC. Translation gives CAFWAGIQDWDTRQMFF.

As to this clone: For this DNA, TCRdb reports the protein of a much larger clone, which diverges at residue 7, most likely from a read error; the protein presented here is translated directly from the DNA. The rearrangement links TRDV2 to TRDJ1; D not certain. The ends were cut back, 0 bases at V and 0 bases at J, with 10 bases in the middle. The CDR3 is made up of 15 amino acids. CDR1 is GEAIGNYY, CDR2 EKD, per germline. The chain's CDR3 is CACDTVPLHTDKLIF. In nucleotides, the CDR3 is TGTGCCTGTGACACCGTCCCCCTCCACACCGATAAACTCATCTTT.

By frequency in the sample, this clone is medium-sized (0.01 to 0.1%). The sample has other DNA sequences that encode this CDR3 too. For the CDR3, the DNA is TGTGCCTGTGATGTCTTACTGGGGGATACCAGCTCCTGGGACACCCGACAGATGTTTTTC. Its protein product is CACDVLLGDTSSWDTRQMFF. The rearrangement uses TRDV2 and TRDJ3; TRDD3 matches at 12 bases. The CDR3 has 20 amino acids. Germline loops: CDR1 GEAIGNYY, CDR2 EKD. Losses at the gene ends were 4 bases for V and 0 bases for J; bases not matched to a gene: 9.

By sample fraction, this clone is medium-sized. In nucleotides, the CDR3 is TGTGCCTGTGCGGAACTGGGGGATAACACCGATAAACTCATCTTT. Translating gives CACAELGDNTDKLIF. The chain combines TRDV2 with TRDJ1; 11 bases agree with TRDD3. V trimming: 5 bases; J trimming: 0 bases; junction bases outside the gene matches: 4. Germline-derived CDR1 and CDR2 are GEAIGNYY and EKD. There are 15 residues in the CDR3.

The sample holds a few counts of this clone. The chain joins TRDV2 to TRDJ1; 12 positions agree with TRDD3. Germline CDR1 and CDR2: GEAIGNYY and EKD. This CDR3 comprises 15 residues. J lost 12 bases, V lost 1 base, and 11 bases had no gene match. CDR3 loop: CACDTVGLLGDTVIF. In DNA, the CDR3 is TGTGCCTGTGACACGGTTGGATTACTGGGGGATACCGTCATCTTT.

With regard to this clone: A much larger clone differs from this one at a single base, so this may be a read error. This specimen includes other DNA sequences encoding the same CDR3. The CDR3 sequence: CACDRVLGDRINTDKLIF. For the CDR3, the DNA is TGTGCCTGTGACCGGGTACTCGGGGACCGCATCAACACCGATAAACTCATCTTT. The chain combines TRDV2 with TRDJ1; possible D gene TRDD3, 5 bases. The CDR3 is 18 residues long. V shed 3 bases and J shed 0 bases, with 22 bases lying between them. CDR1 is GEAIGNYY, CDR2 EKD, per germline.

To note about this clone: Translating this DNA gives a protein that differs at residue 17 from the TCRdb one, which belongs to a much larger clone; a read error is likely, and the protein shown is this translation. J is TRDJ1 and V is TRDV1; 8 positions match TRDD3. After removal of 4 bases from V and 13 bases from J, the junction contained 29 bases not matched to a gene. This CDR3 is 19 amino acids long. CDR1 TSWWSYY and CDR2 QGS come from the germline V gene. CDR3 sequence reads: CALGGPSVLLRGGWREPIF. The DNA of the CDR3 is TGTGCTCTTGGGGGGCCGAGTGTCCTCTTACGTGGGGGATGGCGGGAACCCATCTTT.

This clone is medium-sized. V gene TRDV2 combines with J gene TRDJ1, with TRDD3 identical over 11 bases. With 1 base clipped from V and 0 bases from J, the junction kept 9 bases outside the gene matches. The CDR3 extends over 18 amino acids. Germline CDR1 reads GEAIGNYY; CDR2 reads EKD. CDR3 residues: CACDTMWGIRSYTDKLIF. CDR3 nucleotides: TGTGCCTGTGACACTATGTGGGGGATACGCTCGTACACCGATAAACTCATCTTT.

With respect to this clone: This DNA's translation differs at residue 12 from TCRdb's protein, which comes from a much larger clone; a read error is likely, and the protein shown is translated from the DNA. V and J are TRDV2 and TRDJ3; TRDD3 might be the D (6 bases). CDR3 length equals 18 residues. CDR1 and CDR2 (germline): GEAIGNYY, EKD. CDR3 amino acids: CACDTAGISSWNTRQMFF. CDR3 DNA sequence: TGTGCCTGTGACACCGCGGGGATTAGCTCCTGGAACACCCGACAGATGTTTTTC.

Judged by abundance, this clone is large. Other nucleotide sequences in the sample specify the same CDR3. The V gene is TRDV2, the J gene TRDJ1; possible D gene TRDD3, 6 bases. V was trimmed by 3 bases and J by 1 base, leaving 11 bases between them. Germline CDR1 is GEAIGNYY and CDR2 is EKD. There are 14 residues in the CDR3. DNA of the CDR3: TGTGCCTGTGACTCTCTGGGGATCACCGATAAACTCATCTTT. Encoded protein: CACDSLGITDKLIF.

By sample fraction, this clone is medium-sized. It differs at one base from a far larger clone, so likely a read error. The same CDR3 also results from other DNA sequences found in this sample. This chain joins TRDV3 and TRDJ1; D is ambiguous. Germline loops: CDR1 TVYSNPD, CDR2 GDNSRS (reference sequence). V was pared by 2 bases and J by 5 bases, with 21 bases between. The CDR3 totals 15 residues. The CDR3 spells CAFETPISHADKLIF. The DNA for the CDR3 is TGTGCCTTTGAGACCCCTATATCCCACGCTGATAAACTCATCTTT.

In its sample, this clone is medium-sized. With a much larger clone just one base away, this may be a read error. Distinct nucleotide sequences in the sample also encode this CDR3. This rearrangement joins TRDV2 to TRDJ1; D is unclear. There are 15 residues in the CDR3. Germline lookup yields CDR1 GEAIGNYY and CDR2 EKD. CDR3 loop: CACDTVSLHTDKLIF. The CDR3, as DNA: TGTGCCTGCGACACCGTCTCCCTCCACACCGATAAACTCATCTTT.

This clone is labeled medium-sized. Other nucleotide sequences in the sample specify the same CDR3. The chain is built from TRDV2 and TRDJ1; 11 nucleotides match TRDD3. Germline loops: CDR1 GEAIGNYY, CDR2 EKD. Trimming removed 2 bases from V and 4 bases from J; junction bases left unmatched: 5. The CDR3 length is 15 residues. DNA for the CDR3: TGTGCCTGTGACAGGGGGTGGGGGATACGCGATAAACTCATCTTT. As protein: CACDRGWGIRDKLIF.

In this sample, this clone is medium-sized (0.01 to 0.1%). This chain connects TRDV2 to TRDJ3, with TRDD3 as a possible D gene (6 bases). V was cut by 1 base and J by 0 bases, with 15 bases left in between. The CDR3 extends over 19 amino acids. CDR1 is GEAIGNYY and CDR2 is EKD in the germline V gene. The CDR3 region has the DNA TGTGCCTGTGACACGGGGGGACTACGGAGCTCCTGGGACACCCGACAGATGTTTTTC. This codes for CACDTGGLRSSWDTRQMFF.

This clone was observed a handful of times. This may stem from a read error, because a much larger clone lies one nucleotide away. The chain couples TRDV3 to TRDJ1, with 8 bases lining up with TRDD2. The CDR3 extends over 21 amino acids. With 4 bases clipped from V and 0 bases from J, the junction kept 28 bases outside the gene matches. The V gene's germline CDR1 is TVYSNPD and CDR2 GDNSRS (reference sequence). CDR3 amino acids: CASVYLPKPDWETVYTDKLIF. CDR3 coding DNA: TGTGCCTCTGTCTACCTTCCTAAACCGGACTGGGAGACCGTGTACACCGATAAACTCATCTTT.